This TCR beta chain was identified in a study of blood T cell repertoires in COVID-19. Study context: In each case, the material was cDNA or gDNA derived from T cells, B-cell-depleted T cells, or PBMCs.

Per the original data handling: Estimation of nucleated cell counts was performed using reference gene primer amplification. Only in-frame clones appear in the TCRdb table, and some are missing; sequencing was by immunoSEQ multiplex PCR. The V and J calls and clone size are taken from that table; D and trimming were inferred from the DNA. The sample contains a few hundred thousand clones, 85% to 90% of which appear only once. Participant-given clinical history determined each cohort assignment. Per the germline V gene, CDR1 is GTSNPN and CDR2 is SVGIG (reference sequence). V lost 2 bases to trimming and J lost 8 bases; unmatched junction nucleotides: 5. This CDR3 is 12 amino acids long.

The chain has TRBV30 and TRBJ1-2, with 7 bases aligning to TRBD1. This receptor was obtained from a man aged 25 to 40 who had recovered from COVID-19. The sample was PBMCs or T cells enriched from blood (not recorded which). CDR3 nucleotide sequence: TGTGCCTGGAGTCCGGCAGGGGGAGGCTACACCTTC. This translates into CAWSPAGGGYTF.